This is a list of T cell receptor beta chains from one sample in a study of T-cell reconstitution after alpha-beta-depleted transplantation in children. Using its own MiXCR run on the PCR reads, TCRdb lists one record per CDR3 protein. There are hundreds of thousands of distinct CDR3 sequences in the sample; approximately 12% occur only once, and over 2% lies in the top ten. This material consisted of PBMCs, mostly from graft donor cells, taken 360 days after TCRalphabeta/CD19-depleted stem cell transplant. These receptor sequences come from a male patient aged 10 to 17 who had a stem cell transplant for acute myeloid leukemia, so the T cells may come from the graft donor. Both conserved end residues are part of each CDR3. D genes are given only for firm matches. Clone size appears in some rows only: once, few, many, or a class for an expanded clone.

TRBJ2-7,few,TRBV24-1,.,CATSDPGTSAKDEQYF,TGTGCCACCAGTGATCCCGGGACTTCTGCGAAAGACGAGCAGTACTTC
TRBJ1-4,.,TRBV28,.,CASSLLQEREKLFF,TGTGCCAGCAGTTTATTACAGGAACGGGAAAAACTGTTTTTT
TRBJ2-5,many,TRBV12-3/TRBV12-4,.,CASSFRQPFQETQYF,TGTGCCAGCAGTTTCCGGCAGCCTTTTCAAGAGACCCAGTACTTC
TRBJ2-3,.,TRBV20-1,TRBD1,CSALTGGGDTQYF,TGCAGTGCCCTCACAGGGGGCGGAGATACGCAGTATTTT
TRBJ2-1,few,TRBV2,TRBD2,CASSELAAYNEQFF,TGTGCCAGCAGTGAACTAGCGGCCTACAATGAGCAGTTCTTC
TRBJ2-7,.,TRBV11-2,.,CASSLVEGTVLYEQYF,TGTGCCAGCAGCTTAGTAGAAGGGACTGTGCTTTACGAGCAGTACTTC
TRBJ2-7,.,TRBV7-9,.,CASRPGGGPSYEQYF,TGTGCCAGCAGGCCAGGTGGGGGGCCTTCCTACGAGCAGTACTTC
TRBJ2-7,.,TRBV7-2,TRBD2,CASSDSGRWTYEQYF,TGTGCCAGCAGTGACAGCGGGAGGTGGACCTACGAGCAGTACTTC
TRBJ2-1,.,TRBV7-8,.,CASSWAYGGYNEQFF,TGTGCCAGCAGTTGGGCCTACGGGGGCTACAATGAGCAGTTCTTC
TRBJ2-1,.,TRBV25-1,.,CASSDSLLNNEQFF,TGTGCCAGCAGTGATAGTCTGCTCAACAATGAGCAGTTCTTC
TRBJ2-2,.,TRBV15,TRBD2,CATSRPSGSGTGELFF,TGTGCCACCAGCAGACCCAGCGGGAGTGGCACCGGGGAGCTGTTTTTT
TRBJ2-7,.,TRBV10-3,.,CAVAGLQVWYEQYF,TGTGCCGTGGCGGGACTCCAGGTGTGGTACGAGCAGTACTTC
TRBJ2-1,few,TRBV20-1,TRBD2,CSARGLAGSNEQFF,TGCAGTGCTAGGGGACTAGCGGGATCCAATGAGCAGTTCTTC
TRBJ2-5,few,TRBV2,TRBD1,CASSDRDRGQTQYF,TGTGCCAGCAGTGATCGGGACAGGGGACAGACCCAGTACTTC
TRBJ2-2,.,TRBV20-1,TRBD2,CSAYAGLATGELFF,TGCAGTGCTTACGCGGGACTAGCCACCGGGGAGCTGTTTTTT
TRBJ2-7,.,TRBV2,TRBD1,CASSDRGLTYEQYF,TGTGCCAGCAGTGACAGGGGGCTTACCTACGAGCAGTACTTC
TRBJ1-2,few,TRBV28,.,CASSTSRQPWGYGYTF,TGTGCCAGCAGTACTTCCCGACAGCCATGGGGCTATGGCTACACCTTC
TRBJ2-1,once,TRBV24-1,.,CATSDTKAGGTYNEQFF,TGTGCCACCAGTGACACCAAAGCGGGCGGAACCTACAATGAGCAGTTCTTC
TRBJ2-1,few,TRBV7-2,TRBD2,CASSFPGTRRFREQFF,TGTGCCAGCAGCTTCCCCGGGACTAGAAGGTTCAGGGAGCAGTTCTTC
TRBJ2-5,.,TRBV12-3/TRBV12-4,.,CASSFRPRLTASQETQYF,TGTGCCAGCAGTTTTCGCCCCAGATTGACAGCCTCCCAAGAGACCCAGTACTTC
TRBJ2-1,few,TRBV9,.,CASSVGPQGPSYNEQFF,TGTGCCAGCAGCGTAGGACCCCAGGGCCCCTCCTACAATGAGCAGTTCTTC
TRBJ2-7,.,TRBV27,TRBD2,CASSTTSGRVGEQYF,TGTGCCAGCAGTACGACTAGCGGGAGGGTCGGCGAGCAGTACTTC
TRBJ2-3,many,TRBV28,.,CASSLVLRTDTQYF,TGTGCCAGCAGTTTAGTCCTGCGGACAGATACGCAGTATTTT
TRBJ2-7,few,TRBV6-1,.,CASTRGDGECEQYF,TGTGCCAGCACGCGCGGGGACGGTGAGTGCGAGCAGTACTTC
TRBJ2-3,few,TRBV12-3/TRBV12-4,.,CASSLRTTDTQYF,TGTGCCAGCAGTTTAAGGACCACAGATACGCAGTATTTT
TRBJ1-3,many,TRBV7-2,.,CASSLPRSDLYF,TGTGCCAGCAGCTTGCCCCGATCGGATTTATATTTT
TRBJ2-7,many,TRBV7-2,.,CASRRAYEQYF,TGTGCCAGCAGACGCGCCTACGAGCAGTACTTC
TRBJ2-5,.,TRBV19,TRBD2,CASRRGGLAGAGGETQYF,TGTGCCAGTAGGAGGGGAGGACTAGCGGGAGCAGGGGGAGAGACCCAGTACTTC